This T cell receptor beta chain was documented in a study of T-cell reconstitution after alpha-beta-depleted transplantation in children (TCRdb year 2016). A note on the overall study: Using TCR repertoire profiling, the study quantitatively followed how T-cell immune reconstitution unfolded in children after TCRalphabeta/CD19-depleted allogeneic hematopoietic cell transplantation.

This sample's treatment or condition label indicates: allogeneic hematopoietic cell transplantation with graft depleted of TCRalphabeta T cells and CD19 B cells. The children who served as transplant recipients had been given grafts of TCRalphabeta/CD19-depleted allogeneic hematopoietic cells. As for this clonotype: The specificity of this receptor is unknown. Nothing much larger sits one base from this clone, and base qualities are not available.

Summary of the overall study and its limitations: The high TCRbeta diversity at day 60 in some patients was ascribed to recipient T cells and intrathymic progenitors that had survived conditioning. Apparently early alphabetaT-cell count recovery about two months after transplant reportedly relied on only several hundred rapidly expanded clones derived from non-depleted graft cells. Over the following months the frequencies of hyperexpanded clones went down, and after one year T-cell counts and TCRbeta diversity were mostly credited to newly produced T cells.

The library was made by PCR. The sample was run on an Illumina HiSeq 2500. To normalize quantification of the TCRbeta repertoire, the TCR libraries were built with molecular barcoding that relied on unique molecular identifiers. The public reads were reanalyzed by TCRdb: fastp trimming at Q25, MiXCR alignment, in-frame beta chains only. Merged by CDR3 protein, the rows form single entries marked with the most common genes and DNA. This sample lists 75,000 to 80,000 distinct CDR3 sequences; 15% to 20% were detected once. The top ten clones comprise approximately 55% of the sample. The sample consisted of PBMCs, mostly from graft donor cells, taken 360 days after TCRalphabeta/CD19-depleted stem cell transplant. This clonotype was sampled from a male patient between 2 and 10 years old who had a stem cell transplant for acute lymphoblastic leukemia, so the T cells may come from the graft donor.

The CDR3 sequence is CASSSGLAGGDNNEQFF. The DNA sequence is as follows: TGCGCCAGCAGCTCGGGACTAGCGGGAGGTGATAACAATGAGCAGTTCTTC. This chain joins TRBV5-1 to TRBJ2-1, with 15 middle bases fitting TRBD2. V is trimmed back by 3 bases and J by 5 bases, and the junction contains 6 bases that no gene match accounts for. CDR1 and CDR2 were assigned from the germline V gene as SGHRS and YFSETQ. The CDR3 sequence holds 17 residues, the cysteine and phenylalanine included. The entry retains the CDR3 DNA only, 51 bases that are in frame from base 1.